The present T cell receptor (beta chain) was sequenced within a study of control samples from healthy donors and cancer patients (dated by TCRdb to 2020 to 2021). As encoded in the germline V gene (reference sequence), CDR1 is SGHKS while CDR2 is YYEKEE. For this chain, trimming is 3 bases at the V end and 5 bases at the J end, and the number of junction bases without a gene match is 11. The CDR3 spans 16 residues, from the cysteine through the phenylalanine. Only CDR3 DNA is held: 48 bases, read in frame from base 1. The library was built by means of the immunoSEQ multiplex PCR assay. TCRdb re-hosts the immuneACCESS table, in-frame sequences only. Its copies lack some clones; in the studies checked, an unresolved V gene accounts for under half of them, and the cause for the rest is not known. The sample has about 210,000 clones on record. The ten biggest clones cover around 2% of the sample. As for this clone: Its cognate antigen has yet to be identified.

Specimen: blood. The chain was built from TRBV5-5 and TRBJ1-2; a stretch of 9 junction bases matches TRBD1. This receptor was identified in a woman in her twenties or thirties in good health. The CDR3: CASSSIDPGQGYGYTF. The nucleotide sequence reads TGTGCCAGCAGCTCGATCGATCCGGGACAGGGTTATGGCTACACCTTC.